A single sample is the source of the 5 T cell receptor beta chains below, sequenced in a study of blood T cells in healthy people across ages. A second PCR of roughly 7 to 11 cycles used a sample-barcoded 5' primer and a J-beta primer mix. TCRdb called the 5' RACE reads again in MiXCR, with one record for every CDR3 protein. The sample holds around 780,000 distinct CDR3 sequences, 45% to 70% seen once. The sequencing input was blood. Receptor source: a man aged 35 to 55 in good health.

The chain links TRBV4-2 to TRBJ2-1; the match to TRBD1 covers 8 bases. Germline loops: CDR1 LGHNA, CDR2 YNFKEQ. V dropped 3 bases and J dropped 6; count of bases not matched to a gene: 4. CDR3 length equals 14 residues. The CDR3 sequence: CASSQDTGGNEQFF. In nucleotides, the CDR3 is TGTGCCAGCAGCCAGGACACAGGGGGCAATGAGCAGTTCTTC.

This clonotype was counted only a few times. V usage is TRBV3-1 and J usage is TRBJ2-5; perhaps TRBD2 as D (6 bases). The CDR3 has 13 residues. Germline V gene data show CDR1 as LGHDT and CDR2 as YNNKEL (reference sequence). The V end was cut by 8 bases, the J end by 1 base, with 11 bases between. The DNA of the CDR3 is TGTGCCAGCGCTTCGGGGGTCCAAGAGACCCAGTACTTC. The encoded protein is CASASGVQETQYF.

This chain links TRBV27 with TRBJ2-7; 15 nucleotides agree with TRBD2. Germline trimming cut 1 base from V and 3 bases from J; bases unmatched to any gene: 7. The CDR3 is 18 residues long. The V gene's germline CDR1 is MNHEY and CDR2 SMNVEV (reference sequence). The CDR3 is CASSLLLGTSGRIYEQYF. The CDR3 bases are TGTGCCAGCAGTTTATTGCTGGGGACTAGCGGGAGGATCTACGAGCAGTACTTC.

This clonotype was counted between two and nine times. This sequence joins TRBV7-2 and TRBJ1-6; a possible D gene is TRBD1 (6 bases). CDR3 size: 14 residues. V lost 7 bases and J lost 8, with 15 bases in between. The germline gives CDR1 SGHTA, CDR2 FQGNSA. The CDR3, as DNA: TGTGCCAGCAAACAGGGTAGTTCCTATTCACCCCTCCACTTT. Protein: CASKQGSSYSPLHF.

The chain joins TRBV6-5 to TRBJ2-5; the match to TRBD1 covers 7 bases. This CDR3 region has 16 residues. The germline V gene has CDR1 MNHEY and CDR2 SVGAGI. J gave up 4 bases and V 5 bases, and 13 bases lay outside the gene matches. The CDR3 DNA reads TGTGCCAGCAGTCTTACCGTATCAGGGGGTACAGAGACCCAGTACTTC. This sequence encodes CASSLTVSGGTETQYF.